This T cell receptor beta chain was identified in a study of T-cell reconstitution after alpha-beta-depleted transplantation in children. This CDR3 contains 13 residues. With 6 bases removed from V and 6 bases from J, the gap between germline ends came to 12 bases. The V gene's germline CDR1 is MNHEY and CDR2 SMNVEV (reference sequence). This clonotype was seen more than once but under ten times. Construction of the TCRbeta library involved unique molecular identifiers. TCRdb reprocessed the PCR reads with MiXCR, giving one entry per CDR3 protein. The sample yields more than 500,000 distinct CDR3 sequences, around 10% seen once.

The chain recombines TRBV27 with TRBJ1-5; maybe TRBD1 (5 bases). The receptor was derived from a female patient between 2 and 15 years old who had a stem cell transplant for aplastic anemia, so the T cells may come from the graft donor. The material was PBMCs, mostly from graft donor cells, obtained 180 days after TCRalphabeta/CD19-depleted stem cell transplant. CDR3 in amino acids: CASRSGGSQPQHF. CDR3 in DNA: TGTGCCAGCAGATCTGGGGGATCTCAGCCCCAGCATTTT.